This T cell receptor beta chain was retrieved from a study of T cell responses to AZD1222 COVID-19 vaccine. Background on the study: Investigators merged groups given second doses at roughly 4 or roughly 12 weeks.

Details on this clone: Its target is unknown.

Study-level points and caveats: Two doses of AZD1222 preceded a rise in Spike-specific TCR breadth and depth. Dominant at 160-218 and 743-854, vaccine-associated CD4 TCRs also spanned spike. The donor cohort was predominantly white British with a female majority, and clonal diversity may have been underestimated.

Assay: immunoSEQ multiplex PCR; the TCRdb copy retains only in-frame clones and omits some. The repertoire holds about 120,000 clones, with approximately 92% as singletons. V was clipped by 5 bases and J by 5 bases, with 18 bases between them. The CDR3 is 15 amino acids. Germline V gene lookup returns CDR1 SGHVS and CDR2 FQNEAQ. The V call is TRBV7-8, the J call TRBJ1-1, with D tentatively TRBD1 (6 bases). The clonotype originates from an adult in good health. The sequencing used peripheral blood, collected on day 0 of AZD1222 vaccination. CDR3 sequence reads: CASSPPGAVGTEAFF. CDR3 nucleotide sequence: TGTGCCAGCAGCCCCCCGGGGGCGGTGGGAACTGAAGCTTTCTTT.